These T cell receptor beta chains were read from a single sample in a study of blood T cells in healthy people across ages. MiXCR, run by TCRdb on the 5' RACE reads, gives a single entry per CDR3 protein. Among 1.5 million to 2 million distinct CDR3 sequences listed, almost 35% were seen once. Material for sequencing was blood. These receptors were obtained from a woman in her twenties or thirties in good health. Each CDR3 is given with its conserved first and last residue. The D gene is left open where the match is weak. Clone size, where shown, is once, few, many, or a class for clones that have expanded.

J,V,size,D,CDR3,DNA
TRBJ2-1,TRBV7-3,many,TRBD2,CASSKGLAGVGEQFF,TGTGCCAGCAGCAAAGGACTAGCGGGAGTAGGTGAGCAGTTCTTC
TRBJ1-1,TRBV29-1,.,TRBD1,CSVLQGAEAFF,TGCAGCGTCCTACAGGGGGCTGAAGCTTTCTTT
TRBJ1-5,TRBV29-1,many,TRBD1,CSVGQPNSNQPQHF,TGCAGCGTGGGACAGCCCAATAGCAATCAGCCCCAGCATTTT
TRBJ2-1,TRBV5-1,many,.,CASSTDIYNEQFF,TGCGCCAGCAGCACCGACATATACAATGAGCAGTTCTTC
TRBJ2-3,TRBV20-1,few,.,CSARDNPTDTQYF,TGCAGTGCTAGAGATAACCCCACAGATACGCAGTATTTT
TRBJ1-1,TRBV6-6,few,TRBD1,CASSFPIQGTGAEAFF,TGTGCCAGCAGTTTTCCAATACAGGGGACAGGCGCTGAAGCTTTCTTT
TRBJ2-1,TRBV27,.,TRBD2,CVSSFTTSGSLNEQFF,TGTGTCAGCAGTTTTACGACTAGCGGGAGTCTCAATGAGCAGTTCTTC
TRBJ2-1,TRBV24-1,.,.,CATSDLWQGDEQFF,TGTGCCACCAGTGATTTGTGGCAGGGCGATGAGCAGTTCTTC
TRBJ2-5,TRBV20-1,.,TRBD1,CSGGPGGYIQETQYF,TGCAGTGGAGGTCCAGGGGGCTACATCCAAGAGACCCAGTACTTC
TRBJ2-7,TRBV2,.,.,CASSPRPIIAAYEQYF,TGTGCCAGCAGTCCCCGGCCAATCATAGCAGCCTACGAGCAGTACTTC
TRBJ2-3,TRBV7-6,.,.,CASSLRPVGADTQYF,TGTGCCAGCAGCTTAAGGCCAGTCGGGGCGGATACGCAGTATTTT
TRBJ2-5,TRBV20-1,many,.,CSARKSRERVPIETQYF,TGCAGTGCGCGAAAATCTAGGGAGCGGGTTCCGATAGAGACCCAGTACTTC
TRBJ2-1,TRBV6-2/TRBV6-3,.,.,CASSVVLGSYNEQFF,TGTGCCAGCAGTGTAGTACTGGGCTCCTACAATGAGCAGTTCTTC
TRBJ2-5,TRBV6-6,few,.,CASSYSTPTRETQYF,TGTGCCAGCAGTTACTCGACCCCAACCCGAGAGACCCAGTACTTC
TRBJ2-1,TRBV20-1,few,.,CSARDPLSIINEQFF,TGCAGTGCTAGAGATCCCCTTTCAATAATCAATGAGCAGTTCTTC
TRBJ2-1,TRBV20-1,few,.,CSASGRVDSYNEQFF,TGCAGTGCTAGTGGACGCGTTGACTCCTACAATGAGCAGTTCTTC
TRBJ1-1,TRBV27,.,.,CASKWGLYTEAFF,TGTGCCAGCAAGTGGGGGCTGTACACTGAAGCTTTCTTT
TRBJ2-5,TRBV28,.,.,CASSLKGAGETQYF,TGTGCCAGCAGTTTAAAGGGCGCGGGAGAGACCCAGTACTTC
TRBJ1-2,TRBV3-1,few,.,CASSQDYRDRYGYTF,TGTGCCAGCAGCCAAGATTACCGCGACCGCTATGGCTACACCTTC
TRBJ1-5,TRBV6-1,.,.,CASSEWTVGQPQHF,TGTGCCAGCAGTGAATGGACGGTAGGACAGCCCCAGCATTTT
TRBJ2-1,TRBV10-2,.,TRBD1,CASRTGTAYNEQFF,TGCGCCAGCAGGACCGGGACAGCTTACAATGAGCAGTTCTTC
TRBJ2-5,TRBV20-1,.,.,CSAMTPHNEQYF,TGCAGTGCTATGACGCCCCACAATGAGCAGTACTTC
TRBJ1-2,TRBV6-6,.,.,CASSYEANYGYTF,TGTGCCAGCAGTTACGAAGCAAACTATGGCTACACCTTC
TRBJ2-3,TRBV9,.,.,CASSVDPLGGSTDTQYF,TGTGCCAGCAGCGTAGACCCCTTGGGGGGAAGCACAGATACGCAGTATTTT
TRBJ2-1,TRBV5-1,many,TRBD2,CASSPGLADNEQFF,TGCGCCAGCAGCCCGGGACTAGCGGACAATGAGCAGTTCTTC
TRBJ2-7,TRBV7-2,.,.,CASSPQEGSSYEQYF,TGTGCCAGCAGCCCTCAGGAGGGGAGCTCCTACGAGCAGTACTTC
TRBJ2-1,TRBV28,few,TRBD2,CASSLAGGPFF,TGTGCCAGCAGTTTAGCGGGAGGGCCGTTCTTC
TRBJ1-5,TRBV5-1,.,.,CASSWDGGNQPQHF,TGCGCCAGCAGCTGGGACGGTGGCAATCAGCCCCAGCATTTT
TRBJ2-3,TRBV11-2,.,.,CASSYSPTLTDTQYF,TGTGCCAGCAGCTATAGTCCCACATTAACAGATACGCAGTATTTT
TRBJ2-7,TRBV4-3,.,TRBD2,CASSQALAGGHRAYEQYF,TGCGCCAGCAGCCAAGCCCTAGCGGGAGGCCACCGCGCCTACGAGCAGTACTTC
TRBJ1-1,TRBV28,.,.,CAIEGQSNTEAFF,TGTGCCATCGAGGGACAATCGAACACTGAAGCTTTCTTT
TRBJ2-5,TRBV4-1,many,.,CASRGSGETQYF,TGCGCCAGCAGGGGGAGCGGGGAGACCCAGTACTTC
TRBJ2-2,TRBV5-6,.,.,CASIRSNTGELFF,TGTGCCAGCATCAGGAGCAACACCGGGGAGCTGTTTTTT
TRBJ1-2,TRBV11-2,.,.,CASSLDSKGQLNYGYTF,TGTGCCAGCAGCTTAGATAGTAAAGGACAACTAAACTATGGCTACACCTTC
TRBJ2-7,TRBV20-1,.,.,CSARDRPIAVEQYF,TGCAGTGCTAGAGACCGCCCCATCGCCGTCGAGCAGTACTTC
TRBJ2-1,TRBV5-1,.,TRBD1,CASSPSQGSGNEQFF,TGCGCCAGCAGCCCTTCACAGGGGAGCGGCAATGAGCAGTTCTTC
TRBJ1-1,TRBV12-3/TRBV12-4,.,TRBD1,CASSEDRFTEAFF,TGTGCCAGCAGTGAGGACAGGTTCACTGAAGCTTTCTTT
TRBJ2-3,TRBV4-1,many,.,CASSQVVGVGSTDTQYF,TGCGCCAGCAGCCAAGTGGTTGGGGTGGGGTCCACAGATACGCAGTATTTT
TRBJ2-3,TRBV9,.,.,CASSVLEDTQYF,TGTGCCAGCAGCGTCCTGGAGGATACGCAGTATTTT
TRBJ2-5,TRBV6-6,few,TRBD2,CASARLAGGQETQYF,TGTGCCAGCGCCAGGCTAGCGGGGGGCCAAGAGACCCAGTACTTC
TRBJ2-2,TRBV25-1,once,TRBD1,CASSIQGGGELFF,TGTGCCAGCAGTATACAGGGGGGCGGGGAGCTGTTTTTT
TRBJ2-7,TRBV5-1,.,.,CASSLATRPYEQYF,TGCGCCAGCAGCTTGGCCACTAGACCCTACGAGCAGTACTTC
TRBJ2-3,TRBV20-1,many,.,CSAREVGHSADTQYF,TGCAGTGCTAGAGAAGTTGGTCATTCGGCAGATACGCAGTATTTT
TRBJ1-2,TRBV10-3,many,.,CAISEPQRGYTF,TGTGCCATCAGTGAACCCCAGAGGGGCTACACCTTC
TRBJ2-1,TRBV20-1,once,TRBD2,CSGSLAGDNVQFF,TGCAGTGGCTCTCTAGCGGGAGACAATGTGCAGTTCTTC
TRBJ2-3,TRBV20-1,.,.,CSASGRASTDTQYF,TGCAGTGCTAGCGGTAGGGCCAGCACAGATACGCAGTATTTT
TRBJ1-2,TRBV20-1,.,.,CSAEKGPGYFNYGYTF,TGCAGTGCAGAGAAAGGCCCCGGATACTTTAACTATGGCTACACCTTC
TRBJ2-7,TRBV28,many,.,CASSEAYPGYEQYF,TGTGCCAGCAGCGAAGCGTACCCCGGCTACGAGCAGTACTTC
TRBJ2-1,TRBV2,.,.,CASNLGTQQFF,TGTGCCAGCAACCTGGGGACCCAGCAGTTCTTC
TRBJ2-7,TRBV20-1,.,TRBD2,CSARATGVLAGAVYEQYF,TGCAGTGCTAGGGCTACAGGGGTTCTAGCGGGAGCTGTATACGAGCAGTACTTC
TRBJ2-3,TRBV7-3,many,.,CASSLTGVTDTQYF,TGTGCCAGCAGCTTAACGGGGGTCACAGATACGCAGTATTTT
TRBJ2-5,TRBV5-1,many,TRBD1,CASSEGTRQGLQETQYF,TGCGCCAGCAGCGAAGGGACGAGACAGGGGTTACAAGAGACCCAGTACTTC
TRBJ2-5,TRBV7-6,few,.,CASSLGSRQTPLTQYF,TGTGCCAGCAGCTTAGGTTCGAGGCAAACCCCCTTGACCCAGTACTTC
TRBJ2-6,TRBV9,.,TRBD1,CASSAYGTGDPGANVLTF,TGTGCCAGCAGCGCGTACGGGACAGGGGATCCTGGGGCCAACGTCCTGACTTTC
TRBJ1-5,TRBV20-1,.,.,CSARDPRSFNQPQHF,TGCAGTGCTAGAGATCCCAGGAGTTTCAATCAGCCCCAGCATTTT
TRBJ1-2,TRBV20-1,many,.,CSARDRGSYGYTF,TGCAGTGCTAGAGACAGGGGAAGCTATGGCTACACCTTC